This T cell receptor beta chain was sequenced for a study of blood T cell repertoires in COVID-19. Only in-frame clones appear in the TCRdb table, and some are missing; sequencing was by immunoSEQ multiplex PCR. The sample lists some 68,000 clones; 70% to 90% were seen once. The CDR3 is 13 residues long. Germline V lookup: CDR1 SGDLS, CDR2 YYNGEE. Trimming stripped 2 bases from V and 6 bases from J, with 11 bases between. The chain combines TRBV9 with TRBJ1-1; TRBD1 is a possible D gene (5 bases). Material for sequencing was peripheral blood. This receptor was obtained from a man between 45 and 60 years old with active COVID-19. In DNA form, the CDR3 reads TGTGCCAGCAGCGTCTCAGGGTATTCTGAAGCTTTCTTT. Translation gives CASSVSGYSEAFF.